The source of this T cell receptor (beta chain) is a study of cytomegalovirus exposure and HLA in healthy donors. The study ran its PCR with 60 Vbeta and 13 Jbeta primers. Assay used: immunoSEQ multiplex PCR; TCRdb lists only in-frame clones, some missing. This sample has about 100,000 clones, with over 65% found just once. Healthy bone marrow donors made up the cohort. Trimming pared 3 bases from V and 2 bases from J, leaving 9 bases between. The germline V gene has CDR1 SGHRS and CDR2 YFSETQ. The CDR3 sequence is 14 residues long. The chain combines TRBV5-1 with TRBJ2-1; a possible D gene is TRBD1 (6 bases). The sequenced sample was PBMCs. The sequence came from a woman aged 60 to 75 in good health and CMV-seronegative. The CDR3: CASSSGTPYNEQFF. For the CDR3, the DNA is TGCGCCAGCAGCTCCGGGACACCCTACAATGAGCAGTTCTTC. The full variable domain, its missing parts supplied by reference TRBV5-1 and TRBJ2-1, is KAGVTQTPRYLIKTRGQQVTLSCSPISGHRSVSWYQQTPGQGLQFLFEYFSETQRNKGNFPGRFSGRQFSNSRSEMNVSTLELGDSALYLCASSSGTPYNEQFFGPGTRLTVL.